The present entry profiles one TCR beta chain with its context. Its antigen is not identified. CDR1 MGHRA and CDR2 YSYEKL come from the germline V gene. The V segment lost 2 bases and the J segment 11 bases; nucleotides outside the gene matches: 6. This CDR3 comprises 14 residues. Researchers collected 9.5 to 10 milliliters of peripheral blood from every single donor. The authors extracted at least 6 micrograms of total RNA per sample. Primers used in a second PCR of about 7 to 12 cycles were a sample-barcoded 5' primer and a J-beta primer mix. TCRdb processed the 5' RACE reads anew with MiXCR; each CDR3 protein has one entry. The sample lists 250,000 to 300,000 distinct CDR3 sequences; less than 30% were seen once. This sample was included in a study of blood T cells in healthy people across ages. Study findings and constraints: Relative to aged donors, long-lived donors carried more naive CD4+ cells and displayed higher diversity.

This chain joins TRBV4-1 and TRBJ1-4, with 9 bases fitting TRBD1. Sequencing was performed on blood. The sequence came from a woman between 70 and 85 years old in good health. The CDR3 loop reads CASSQPDRGGKLFF. The CDR3 nucleotides are TGCGCCAGCAGCCAACCAGACAGGGGGGGGAAACTGTTTTTT.